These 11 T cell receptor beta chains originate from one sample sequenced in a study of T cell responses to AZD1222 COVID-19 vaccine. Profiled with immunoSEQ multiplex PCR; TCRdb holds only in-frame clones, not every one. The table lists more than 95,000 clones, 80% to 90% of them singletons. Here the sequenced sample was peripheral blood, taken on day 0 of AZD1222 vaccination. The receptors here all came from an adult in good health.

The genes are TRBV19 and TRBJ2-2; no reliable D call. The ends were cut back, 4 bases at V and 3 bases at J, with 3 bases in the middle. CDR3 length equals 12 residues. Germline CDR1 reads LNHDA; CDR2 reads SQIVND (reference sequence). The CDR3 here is CASSTYTGELFF. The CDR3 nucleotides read TGTGCCAGTAGTACCTACACCGGGGAGCTGTTTTTT.

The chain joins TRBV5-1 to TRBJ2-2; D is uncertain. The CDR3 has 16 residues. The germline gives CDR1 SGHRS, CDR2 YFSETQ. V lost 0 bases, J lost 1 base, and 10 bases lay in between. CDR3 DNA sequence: TGCGCCAGCAGCTTGGAGGGCAGGTTGAACACCGGGGAGCTGTTTTTT. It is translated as CASSLEGRLNTGELFF.

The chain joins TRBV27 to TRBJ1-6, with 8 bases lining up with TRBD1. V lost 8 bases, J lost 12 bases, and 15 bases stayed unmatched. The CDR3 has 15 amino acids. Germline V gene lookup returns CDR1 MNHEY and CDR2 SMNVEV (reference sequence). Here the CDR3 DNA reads TGTGCCAGCGGCAGGACAGGGACCCCTGGGATACCCCTCCACTTT. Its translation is CASGRTGTPGIPLHF.

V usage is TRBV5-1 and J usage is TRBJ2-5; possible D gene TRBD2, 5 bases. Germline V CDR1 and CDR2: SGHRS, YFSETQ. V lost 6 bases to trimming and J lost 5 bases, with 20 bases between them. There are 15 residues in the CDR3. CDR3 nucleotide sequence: TGCGCCAGCATGATCAGTCTAGCAGACGGGGAGACCCAGTACTTC. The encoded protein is CASMISLADGETQYF.

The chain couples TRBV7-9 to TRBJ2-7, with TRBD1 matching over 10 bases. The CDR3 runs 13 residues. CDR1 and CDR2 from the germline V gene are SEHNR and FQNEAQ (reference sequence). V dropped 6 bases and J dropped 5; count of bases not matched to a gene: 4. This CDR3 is CASRYGTGDEQYF. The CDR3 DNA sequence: TGTGCCAGCAGATACGGGACAGGGGACGAGCAGTACTTC.

The DNA for the CDR3 is TGTGCCAGCAGCAAATTCTGTGGCAGACCTTCCCGCGAGCAGTACTTC. Translation gives CASSKFCGRPSREQYF. V gene TRBV21-1 combines with J gene TRBJ2-7. TRBV21-1 represents a pseudogene. The length of the CDR3 is 16 residues.

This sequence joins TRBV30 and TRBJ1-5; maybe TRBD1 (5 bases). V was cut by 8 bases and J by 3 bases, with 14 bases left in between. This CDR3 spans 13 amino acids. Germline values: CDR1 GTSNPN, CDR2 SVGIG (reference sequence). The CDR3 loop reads CALGRGSNQPQHF. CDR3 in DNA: TGTGCCCTCGGGAGGGGTTCCAATCAGCCCCAGCATTTT.

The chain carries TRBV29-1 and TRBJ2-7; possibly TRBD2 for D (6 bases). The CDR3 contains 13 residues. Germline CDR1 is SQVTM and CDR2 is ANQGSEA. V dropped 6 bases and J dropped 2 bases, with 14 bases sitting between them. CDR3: CSVPGDGAYEQYF. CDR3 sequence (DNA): TGCAGCGTCCCGGGGGACGGAGCCTACGAGCAGTACTTC.

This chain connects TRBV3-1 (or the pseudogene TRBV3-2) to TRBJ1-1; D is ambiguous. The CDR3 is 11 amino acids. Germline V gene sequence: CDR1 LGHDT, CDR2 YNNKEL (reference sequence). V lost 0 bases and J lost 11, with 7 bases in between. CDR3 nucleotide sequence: TGTGCCAGCAGCCAAGATTCCCCGGCTTTCTTT. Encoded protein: CASSQDSPAFF.

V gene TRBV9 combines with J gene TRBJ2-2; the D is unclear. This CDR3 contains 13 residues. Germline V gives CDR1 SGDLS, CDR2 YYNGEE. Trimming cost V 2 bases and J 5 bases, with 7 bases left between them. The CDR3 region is CASSVQWTGELFF. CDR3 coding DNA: TGTGCCAGCAGCGTGCAATGGACCGGGGAGCTGTTTTTT.

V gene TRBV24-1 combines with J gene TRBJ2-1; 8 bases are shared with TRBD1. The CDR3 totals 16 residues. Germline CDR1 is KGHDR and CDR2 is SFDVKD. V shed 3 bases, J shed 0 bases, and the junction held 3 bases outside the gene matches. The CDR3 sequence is CATSDTTGASYNEQFF. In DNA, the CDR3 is TGTGCCACCAGTGATACGACAGGGGCCTCCTACAATGAGCAGTTCTTC.